The entry below describes one TCR beta chain. This sample stems from a study of technical replicates of blood from a few donors. Here immunoSEQ multiplex PCR was the method, and the copy in TCRdb shows in-frame clones only, minus some. The sample has approximately 94,000 clones, less than 96% seen once. CDR1 and CDR2 from the germline V gene are LGHNT and FRNRAP. CDR3 length: 16 residues. Trimming left V 5 bases short and J 6 bases short, with 19 bases between. V is TRBV12-5 and J is TRBJ2-2; TRBD2 is a possible D gene (6 bases). Sequencing was performed on T cells isolated from PBMCs. This receptor was taken from a human donor in good health. In nucleotides, the CDR3 is TGTGCTAGTGGTCCCCACGGAGGGCCTCGAGCCGGGGAGCTGTTTTTT. The encoded protein is CASGPHGGPRAGELFF.